This T cell receptor beta chain was recorded in a study of cytomegalovirus exposure and HLA in healthy donors. Whole-study findings and limits: There were some public TCRs occurring in many donors, but most TCR sequences were rare. Versus the approximately 670-donor mean, an Asian-associated ancestry cluster reportedly showed fewer N-insertions in a later analysis.

Use of 60 Vbeta and 13 Jbeta primers characterized the PCR. The table came from immunoSEQ multiplex PCR; TCRdb's copy has only in-frame clones and leaves some out. The sample table includes some 76,000 clones. With respect to this clone: The antigen is not known.

V trimming: 4 bases; J trimming: 8 bases; junction bases outside the gene matches: 13. Per germline, CDR1 MDHEN and CDR2 SYDVKM. The CDR3 has 15 amino acids. V gene TRBV28 combines with J gene TRBJ1-2; 7 bases are a match to TRBD1. The specimen sequenced was PBMCs. The clonotype originates from a man aged 35-49 years in good health and CMV-seronegative. The CDR3 sequence: CASSSTGQANLGYTF. CDR3 nucleotide sequence: TGTGCCAGCAGTTCTACCGGACAGGCGAATTTGGGCTACACCTTC.